This TCR beta chain was recorded in a study of glioma-infiltrating T cells. The iRepertoire nested amplicon-rescue multiplex PCR amplified TCR alpha and beta CDR3s from RNA. For one-step reverse transcription and amplification, about 90-400 ng of tissue mRNA or PBMC total RNA was used. TCRdb reanalysed the multiplex PCR reads using MiXCR and keeps one entry per CDR3 protein. The table has 100,000 to 150,000 distinct CDR3 sequences, around 23% seen once. V was shortened by 10 bases and J by 1 base, with 14 bases between the two germline ends. The CDR3 totals 14 residues. Germline V gene data show CDR1 as MNHNS and CDR2 as SASEGT. This clonotype was seen repeatedly, ten times or more. Its antigen remains unidentified. General study points: Non-neoplastic patients had below-expected tissue-blood divergence, while all gliomas exceeded expectation. Very few CDR3 sequences were shared between tissue and blood.

This TCR came from a human donor with low-grade glioma or glioblastoma, undergoing nonglioma brain surgery, or in good health (not recorded which). Sequenced: glioma tissue, nonneoplastic brain tissue, or PBMCs (not recorded which). The rearrangement joins TRBV6-1 to TRBJ1-5; possibly TRBD1 for D (6 bases). DNA for the CDR3: TGTGCCACCCAATTCACAGGGAGCAATCAGCCCCAGCATTTT. The encoded protein is CATQFTGSNQPQHF.